This TCR beta chain was profiled in a study of CD8+CD57+ T cells in acquired aplastic anemia. For CDR3 and TCR beta VDJ profiling, genomic DNA was the template used. TCRdb re-called the reads through MiXCR, storing one row per CDR3 protein. The sample carries about 150,000 distinct CDR3 sequences, about 50% recorded once. This clonotype has at least ten counts. Sequencing was done on patients that had shown CD8+CD57+ cell expansion by flow cytometry. V was trimmed by 6 bases and J by 5 bases, leaving 16 bases between them. Germline CDR1 and CDR2: MNHNS and SASEGT. The CDR3 length is 14 residues. The sample consisted of sorted CD4+, CD8+, or CD8+CD57+ T cells (not recorded which) from PBMCs. The genes are TRBV6-1 and TRBJ1-2, with D unclear. The receptor's source is a human donor with aplastic anemia. CDR3 in amino acids: CASRVEGNLYGYTF. The CDR3 bases are TGTGCCAGCAGGGTAGAGGGAAACCTTTATGGCTACACCTTC.